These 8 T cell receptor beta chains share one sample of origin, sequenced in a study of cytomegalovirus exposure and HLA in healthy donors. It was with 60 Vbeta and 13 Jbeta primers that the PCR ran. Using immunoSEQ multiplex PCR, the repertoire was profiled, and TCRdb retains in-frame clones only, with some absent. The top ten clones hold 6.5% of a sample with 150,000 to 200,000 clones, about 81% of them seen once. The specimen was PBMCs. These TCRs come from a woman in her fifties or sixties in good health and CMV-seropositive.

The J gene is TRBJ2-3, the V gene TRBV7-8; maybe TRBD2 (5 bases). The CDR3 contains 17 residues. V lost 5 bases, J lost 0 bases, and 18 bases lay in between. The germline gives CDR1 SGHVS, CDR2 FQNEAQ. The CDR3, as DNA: TGTGCCAGCAGCCAGAGGGATCGGGCGAGGAGCACAGATACGCAGTATTTT. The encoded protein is CASSQRDRARSTDTQYF.

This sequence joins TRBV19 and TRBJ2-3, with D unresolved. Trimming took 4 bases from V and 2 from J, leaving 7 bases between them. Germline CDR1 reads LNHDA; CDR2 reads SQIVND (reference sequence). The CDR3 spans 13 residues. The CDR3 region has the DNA TGTGCCAGTAGTACCGGTATCACAGATACGCAGTATTTT. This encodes CASSTGITDTQYF.

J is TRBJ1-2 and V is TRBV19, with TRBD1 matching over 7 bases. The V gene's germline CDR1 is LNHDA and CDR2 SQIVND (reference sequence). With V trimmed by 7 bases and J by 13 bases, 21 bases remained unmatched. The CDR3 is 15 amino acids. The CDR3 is CASIHRGGDSGRCTF. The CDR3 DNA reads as TGTGCCAGTATTCACCGCGGGGGGGACAGCGGGCGGTGCACCTTC.

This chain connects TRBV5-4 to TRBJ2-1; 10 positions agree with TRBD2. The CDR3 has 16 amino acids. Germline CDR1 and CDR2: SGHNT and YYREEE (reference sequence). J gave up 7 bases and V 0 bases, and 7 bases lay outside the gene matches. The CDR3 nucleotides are TGTGCCAGCAGCTTGGCCGCGACTAGCGGGTTAAATGAGCAGTTCTTC. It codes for CASSLAATSGLNEQFF.

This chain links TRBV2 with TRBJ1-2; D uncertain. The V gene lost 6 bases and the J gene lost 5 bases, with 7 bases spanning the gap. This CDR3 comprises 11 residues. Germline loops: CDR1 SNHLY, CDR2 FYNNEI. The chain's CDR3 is CASSAGYGYTF. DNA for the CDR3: TGTGCCAGCAGCGCGGGGTATGGCTACACCTTC.

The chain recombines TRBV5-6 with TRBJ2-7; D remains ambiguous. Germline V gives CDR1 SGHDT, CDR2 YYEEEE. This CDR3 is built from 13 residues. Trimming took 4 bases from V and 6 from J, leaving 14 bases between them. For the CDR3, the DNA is TGTGCCAGCAGCCTCCCGCAGCGAGCCGAGCAGTACTTC. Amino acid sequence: CASSLPQRAEQYF.

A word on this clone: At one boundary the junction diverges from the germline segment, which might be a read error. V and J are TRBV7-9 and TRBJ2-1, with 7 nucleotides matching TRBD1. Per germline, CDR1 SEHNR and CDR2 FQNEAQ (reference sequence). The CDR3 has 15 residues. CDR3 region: CSSSYVTGLNNEQFF. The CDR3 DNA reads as TGTTCCAGCAGCTATGTGACAGGGCTTAACAATGAGCAGTTCTTC. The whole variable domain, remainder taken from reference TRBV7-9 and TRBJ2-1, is DTGVSQNPRHKITKRGQNVTFRCDPISEHNRLYWYRQTLGQGPEFLTYFQNEAQLEKSRLLSDRFSAERPKGSFSTLEIQRTEQGDSAMYLCSSSYVTGLNNEQFFGPGTRLTVL.

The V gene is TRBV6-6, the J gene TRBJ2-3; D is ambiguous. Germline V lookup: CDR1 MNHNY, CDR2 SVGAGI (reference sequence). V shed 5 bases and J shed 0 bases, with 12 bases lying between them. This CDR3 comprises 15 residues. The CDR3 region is CASSPQFSSTDTQYF. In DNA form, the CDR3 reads TGTGCCAGCAGTCCACAGTTTTCTAGCACAGATACGCAGTATTTT.